At least ten counts were recorded for the clone carrying this T cell receptor (beta chain). CDR3-region Arm-PCR and iRepertoire HTBI primers produced the TCR beta libraries. Authors' analysis steps: Across samples, 62 TRBV and more than twelve TRBJ segments were found. One entry per CDR3 protein, called by TCRdb with MiXCR from the multiplex PCR reads. These V and J calls are TCRdb output, not the study's own analysis. The profile covers about 470,000 distinct CDR3 sequences, with about a fifth appearing a single time and 6.5% to 10% taken by the ten largest. The sample originates from a study of regulatory T cells in long-lasting Graves disease. Study information: In persistent Graves' disease, antithyroid drugs had been taken for over 5 years and TSH receptor antibodies stayed positive.

This CDR3 is built from 15 residues. V was clipped by 6 bases and J by 5 bases; unmatched bases: 6. The germline V gene has CDR1 MDHEN and CDR2 SYDVKM. The sample's time point: persistent/refractory GD, antithyroid drugs over 5 years with positive TRAb. The TCR library was made from RNA that had been extracted from PBMCs in TRIzol. Sequencing was performed on peripheral blood mononuclear cells (PBMCs), taken when the disease was refractory, from a patient treated with antithyroid drugs. This chain links TRBV28 with TRBJ2-5; 13 bases fit TRBD2. The clonotype was recovered from a female donor with Graves disease. CDR3 protein: CASRGGLAGWETQYF. CDR3 DNA sequence: TGTGCCAGCAGAGGGGGACTAGCGGGATGGGAGACCCAGTACTTC.